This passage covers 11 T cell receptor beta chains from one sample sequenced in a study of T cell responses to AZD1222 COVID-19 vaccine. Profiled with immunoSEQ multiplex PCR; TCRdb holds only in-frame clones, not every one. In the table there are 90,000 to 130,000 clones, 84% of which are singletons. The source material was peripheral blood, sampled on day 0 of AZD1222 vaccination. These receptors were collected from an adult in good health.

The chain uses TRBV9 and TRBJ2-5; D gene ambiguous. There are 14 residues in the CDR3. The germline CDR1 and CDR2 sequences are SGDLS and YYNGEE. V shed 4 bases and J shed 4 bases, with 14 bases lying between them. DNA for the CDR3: TGTGCCAGCAGCCCAAGGACCTTGGGAGAGACCCAGTACTTC. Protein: CASSPRTLGETQYF.

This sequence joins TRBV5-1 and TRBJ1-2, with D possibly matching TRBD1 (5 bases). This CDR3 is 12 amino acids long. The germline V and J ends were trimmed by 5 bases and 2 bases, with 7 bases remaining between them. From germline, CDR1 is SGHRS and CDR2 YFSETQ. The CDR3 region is CASREGNYGYTF. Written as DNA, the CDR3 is TGCGCCAGCAGGGAGGGGAACTATGGCTACACCTTC.

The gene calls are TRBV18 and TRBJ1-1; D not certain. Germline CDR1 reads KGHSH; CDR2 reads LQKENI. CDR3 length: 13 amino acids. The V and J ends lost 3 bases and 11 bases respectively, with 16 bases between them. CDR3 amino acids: CASSPVTSEDAFF. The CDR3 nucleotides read TGTGCCAGCTCACCCGTCACTTCCGAGGACGCTTTCTTT.

The CDR3 here is CASNGEAGELFF. The CDR3, as DNA: TGTGCCAGTAATGGGGAAGCCGGGGAGCTGTTTTTT. The chain recombines TRBV19 with TRBJ2-2; D gene ambiguous. The V and J ends lost 7 bases and 6 bases respectively, with 9 bases between them. This CDR3 comprises 12 residues. Per germline, CDR1 LNHDA and CDR2 SQIVND (reference sequence).

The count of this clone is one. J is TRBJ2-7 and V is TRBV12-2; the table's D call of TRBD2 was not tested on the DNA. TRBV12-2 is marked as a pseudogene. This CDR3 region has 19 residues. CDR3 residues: CASRLDPPGLAEVTYEQYF. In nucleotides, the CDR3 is TGTGCAAGTCGCTTAGACCCACCGGGACTAGCGGAAGTAACCTACGAGCAGTACTTC.

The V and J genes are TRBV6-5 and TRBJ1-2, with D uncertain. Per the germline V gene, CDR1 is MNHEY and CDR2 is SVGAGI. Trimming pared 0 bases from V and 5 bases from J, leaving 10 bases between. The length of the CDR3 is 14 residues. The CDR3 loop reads CASSYSFRSYGYTF. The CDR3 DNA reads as TGTGCCAGCAGTTACTCGTTTAGGTCGTATGGCTACACCTTC.

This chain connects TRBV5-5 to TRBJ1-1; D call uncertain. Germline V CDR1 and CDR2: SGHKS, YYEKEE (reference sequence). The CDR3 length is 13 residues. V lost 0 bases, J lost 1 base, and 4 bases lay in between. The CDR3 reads CASSLAGNTEAFF. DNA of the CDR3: TGTGCCAGCAGCTTGGCTGGGAACACTGAAGCTTTCTTT.

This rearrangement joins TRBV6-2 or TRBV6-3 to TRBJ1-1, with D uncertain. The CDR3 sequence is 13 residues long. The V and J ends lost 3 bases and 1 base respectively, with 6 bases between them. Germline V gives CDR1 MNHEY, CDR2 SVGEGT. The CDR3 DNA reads TGTGCCAGCAGTTATAGTAGGAACACTGAAGCTTTCTTT. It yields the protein CASSYSRNTEAFF.

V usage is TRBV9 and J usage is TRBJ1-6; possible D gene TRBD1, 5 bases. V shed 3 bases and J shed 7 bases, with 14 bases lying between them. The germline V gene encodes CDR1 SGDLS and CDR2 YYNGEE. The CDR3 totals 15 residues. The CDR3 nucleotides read TGTGCCAGCAGCGAACAGATCCAGGGAAATTCACCCCTCCACTTT. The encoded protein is CASSEQIQGNSPLHF.

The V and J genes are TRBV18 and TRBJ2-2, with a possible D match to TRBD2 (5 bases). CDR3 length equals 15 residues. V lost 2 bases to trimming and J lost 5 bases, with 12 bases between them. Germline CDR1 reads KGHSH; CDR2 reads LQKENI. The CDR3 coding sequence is TGTGCCAGCTCACCATCCGAGTCGGGGACCGGGGAGCTGTTTTTT. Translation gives CASSPSESGTGELFF.

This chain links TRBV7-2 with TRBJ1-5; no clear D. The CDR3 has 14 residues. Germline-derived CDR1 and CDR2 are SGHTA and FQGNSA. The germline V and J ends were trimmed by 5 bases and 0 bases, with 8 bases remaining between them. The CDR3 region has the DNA TGTGCCAGCAGCCCCAGTTATAGCAATCAGCCCCAGCATTTT. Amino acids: CASSPSYSNQPQHF.